The following is a TCR beta chain sequence with its context. Its antigen is currently unknown. Trimming took off 5 bases at V and 4 bases at J, with 6 bases between the two ends. CDR1 and CDR2 (germline): GTSNPN, SVGIG (reference sequence). The CDR3 consists of 11 residues. Treatment given: oral pan-JAK inhibitor, 5-10 mg twice daily. This sample was included in a study of CD8+ T cells in alopecia areata. General study findings and limits: Tofacitinib significantly lowered scalp clonality and expanded CD8+ clones among the top 100. Patients shared TCRs less clearly than mice did, possibly for HLA-related reasons. Especially in alopecia totalis/universalis, lesional scalp showed greater clonality than normal scalp did. One nonresponder makes the tie between baseline CD8+ expansion and response uncertain.

Isolated RNA was reverse transcribed into cDNA used as the sequencing template. This table comes from immunoSEQ multiplex PCR, and its TCRdb copy is limited to in-frame clones, with some not included. The sample carries more than 150,000 clones, about 60% recorded once. This sequence was found in a human donor with alopecia areata. The chain has TRBV30 and TRBJ1-3; tentative D call: TRBD1 (6 bases). Here the sequenced sample was CD8+ T cells sorted from blood, taken at week 24, from a patient treated with tofacitinib. CDR3 sequence reads: CAWDRGNTIYF. The CDR3 region has the DNA TGTGCCTGGGACAGGGGAAACACCATATATTTT.